Listed below are T cell receptor beta chains from one sample, sequenced in a study of blood T cell repertoires in COVID-19. TCRdb keeps only in-frame clones here, not all; method: immunoSEQ multiplex PCR. Of roughly 150,000 clones in the sample, roughly 85% were seen once. Material for sequencing was PBMCs or T cells enriched from blood (not recorded which). These receptors originate from a woman between 65 and 79 years old in a cohort exposed to, infected with or recovered from COVID-19 (not recorded which). Both conserved end residues are part of each CDR3. The order of the fields is V gene, D gene, clone size, J gene, CDR3 DNA, CDR3 protein. A D gene is named only where the DNA matches it firmly. Only part of the rows carry a size: once, few, many, or a class if the clone is expanded.

TRBV18,NA,NA,TRBJ1-3,TGTGCCAGCTCACCCGACACCCACTCTGGAAACACCATATATTTT,CASSPDTHSGNTIYF
TRBV30,NA,NA,TRBJ1-1,TGTGCCTGGAGTTCAACAGGGAACACTGAAGCTTTCTTT,CAWSSTGNTEAFF
TRBV24-1,NA,NA,TRBJ1-5,TGTGCCACCAGTGAGCCCGGAGGGCCAAATCAGCCCCAGCATTTT,CATSEPGGPNQPQHF
TRBV28,TRBD2,once,TRBJ2-1,TGTGCCAGCAGCCGCCAACTACTAGCGGGAGGGCTACATGAGCAGTTCTTC,CASSRQLLAGGLHEQFF
TRBV7-2,NA,NA,TRBJ1-5,TGTGCCAGCAGCTTAGCGGGGGGTAATGGCAATCAGCCCCAGCATTTT,CASSLAGGNGNQPQHF
TRBV21-1,NA,NA,TRBJ2-1,TGTGCCAGCAGCAAAGGGCTCGAACGGCTAGCGGGAGGGCTAAATGAGCAGTTCTTC,CASSKGLERLAGGLNEQFF
TRBV11-2,NA,NA,TRBJ2-3,TGTGCCAGCAGCTTAGCGCTAGCAGATACGCAGTATTTT,CASSLALADTQYF
TRBV12-5,TRBD2,NA,TRBJ2-1,TGTGCTAGTGGTTTGGGGGGGACTAGCGGGAGGTGGGAGCAGTTCTTC,CASGLGGTSGRWEQFF
TRBV4-1,TRBD2,once,TRBJ2-1,TGCGCCAGCAGCCAAGAAACTAGCGGGAGTTCCTTGTCCTACAATGAGCAGTTCTTC,CASSQETSGSSLSYNEQFF
TRBV24-1,TRBD2,once,TRBJ2-3,TGTGCCACCAGTGATGGGACTAGCGGGATCGCTACGCAGTATTTT,CATSDGTSGIATQYF
TRBV6-5,NA,NA,TRBJ2-3,TGTGCCAGCAGGGCCTGGGGGGCAGATACGCAGTATTTT,CASRAWGADTQYF
TRBV28,NA,NA,TRBJ2-7,TGTGCCAGCAGTTTTGCCAGGGGCTACGAGCAGTACTTC,CASSFARGYEQYF
TRBV5-5,NA,few,TRBJ1-4,TGTGCCAGCAGCTTGCTGGGACAACGAATTGAAAAACTGTTTTTT,CASSLLGQRIEKLFF
TRBV7-6,NA,NA,TRBJ2-7,TGTGCCAGCAGCCCGAGGGCAGGGGACGAGCAGTACTTC,CASSPRAGDEQYF
TRBV2,TRBD1,NA,TRBJ1-2,TGTGCCAGCACGGGATTGACAGGGGGCCTTGGCTACACCTTC,CASTGLTGGLGYTF
TRBV5-6,TRBD2,NA,TRBJ2-1,TGTGCCAGCAGCCGGACTAGCGGGAGTTTTGACTACAATGAGCAGTTCTTC,CASSRTSGSFDYNEQFF
TRBV3-1/TRBV3-2,NA,NA,TRBJ1-1,TGTGCCAGCAGCCAAGGTGCGTCTGAAGCTTTCTTT,CASSQGASEAFF
TRBV11-3,TRBD2,NA,TRBJ2-1,TGTGCCAGCAGGCCTAGCGGGAGGGAGCAGTTCTTC,CASRPSGREQFF
TRBV18,NA,NA,TRBJ1-2,TGTGCCAGCTCACCACCGCAGGGGGGCTACACCTTC,CASSPPQGGYTF
TRBV11-2,TRBD2,NA,TRBJ2-7,TGTGCCAGCTCCTGGACTAGCGGAATCTACGAGCAGTACTTC,CASSWTSGIYEQYF
TRBV5-8,TRBD1,NA,TRBJ2-5,TGTGCCAGCAGCCCTGGCTTGACAGGGGGCGATGAGACCCAGTACTTC,CASSPGLTGGDETQYF
TRBV9,NA,NA,TRBJ1-4,TGTGCCAGCAGCGTAGATCCTATGAGTGCAACTAATGAAAAACTGTTTTTT,CASSVDPMSATNEKLFF
TRBV4-1,TRBD2,NA,TRBJ2-1,TGCGCCAGCAGCCGAGCACTAGCGGGAGATGATGAGCAGTTCTTC,CASSRALAGDDEQFF
TRBV28,NA,few,TRBJ2-1,TGTGCCAGCAGTTCACCGACAGACAATGAGCAGTTCTTC,CASSSPTDNEQFF
TRBV9,TRBD2,few,TRBJ2-2,TGTGCCAGCAGCTCGACTAGCGGGAGTACGTATACCGGGGAGCTGTTTTTT,CASSSTSGSTYTGELFF
TRBV9,NA,NA,TRBJ2-1,TGTGCCAGCAGCGCAAGACTCTTGGCCTACAATGAGCAGTTCTTC,CASSARLLAYNEQFF
TRBV29-1,NA,NA,TRBJ1-4,TGCAGCGTCGCGATTCAGGCCACTAATGAAAAACTGTTTTTT,CSVAIQATNEKLFF
TRBV5-6,NA,NA,TRBJ2-7,TGTGCCAGCACATTTAACAATTACGAGCAGTACTTC,CASTFNNYEQYF
TRBV6-6,TRBD2,NA,TRBJ2-1,TGTGCCAGCAGTCCGGGACTAGTGGACAATGAGCAGTTCTTC,CASSPGLVDNEQFF
TRBV20-1,NA,NA,TRBJ2-5,TGCAGTGCTAGTCCCCAAGCGTTCGGAGAGACCCAGTACTTC,CSASPQAFGETQYF
TRBV7-2,TRBD2,once,TRBJ2-3,TGTGCCAGCAGACCTCCGGGACTAGCCCCAGATACGCAGTATTTT,CASRPPGLAPDTQYF
TRBV20-1,TRBD2,NA,TRBJ2-1,TGCAGTGCTAGTGAAAGCGGGACGGCGAGCAATGAGCAGTTCTTC,CSASESGTASNEQFF
TRBV28,TRBD1,NA,TRBJ1-6,TGTGCCAGCAGTCCATGGGGACAGGGAAATTCACCCCTCCACTTT,CASSPWGQGNSPLHF
TRBV11-2,TRBD1,NA,TRBJ2-1,TGTGCCAGCAGCTTACGGGGGACAGGGGGCCCTGAGCAGTTCTTC,CASSLRGTGGPEQFF
TRBV19,NA,NA,TRBJ2-1,TGTGCCAGTAGTCCCAGACAGTCGACCAATGAGCAGTTCTTC,CASSPRQSTNEQFF
TRBV5-1,TRBD2,NA,TRBJ2-5,TGCGCCAGCAGCTTGGAGGTAGCGGGAGGGCCCCAAGAGACCCAGTACTTC,CASSLEVAGGPQETQYF
TRBV28,NA,NA,TRBJ2-7,TGTGCCAGCAGTCCTCCCCTGTTCGAGCAGTACTTC,CASSPPLFEQYF
TRBV5-1,TRBD1,NA,TRBJ2-3,TGCGCCAGCAGCCAGTACGGACAGGGAAGGGATACGCAGTATTTT,CASSQYGQGRDTQYF
TRBV19,TRBD2,few,TRBJ2-1,TGTGCCAGTAGCTTACTAGCGGGAATCTACAATGAGCAGTTCTTC,CASSLLAGIYNEQFF